The clone carrying this TCR beta chain turned up a few times. The antigen remains unidentified. The data were produced by immunoSEQ multiplex PCR, yet TCRdb's version contains in-frame clones alone and is incomplete. This sample has 230,000 or so clones, with approximately 65% found just once. This entry is derived from a study of shared clonotypes between healthy human individuals. Study-level points and caveats: Tissue TCR repertoires likely differ from these blood-only repertoires. Roughly 5% of naive CD4 clonotypes were shared across several donors. In the sorted subsets, rarefaction showed sequencing was incomplete despite large depth. What naive subsets generally showed was a larger estimated richness than memory subsets showed.

The V and J ends lost 0 bases and 0 bases respectively, with 7 bases between them. Germline CDR1 reads SGDLS; CDR2 reads YYNGEE. The CDR3 extends over 14 amino acids. Material for sequencing was memory CD4+ T cells sorted from blood. Subset given: CD45RA-negative fraction. The sequence was collected from a man aged 25-40 years in good health. This chain uses TRBV9 with TRBJ2-7; D is unclear. CDR3 residues: CASSVDWNSYEQYF. CDR3 DNA: TGTGCCAGCAGCGTAGACTGGAACTCCTACGAGCAGTACTTC.